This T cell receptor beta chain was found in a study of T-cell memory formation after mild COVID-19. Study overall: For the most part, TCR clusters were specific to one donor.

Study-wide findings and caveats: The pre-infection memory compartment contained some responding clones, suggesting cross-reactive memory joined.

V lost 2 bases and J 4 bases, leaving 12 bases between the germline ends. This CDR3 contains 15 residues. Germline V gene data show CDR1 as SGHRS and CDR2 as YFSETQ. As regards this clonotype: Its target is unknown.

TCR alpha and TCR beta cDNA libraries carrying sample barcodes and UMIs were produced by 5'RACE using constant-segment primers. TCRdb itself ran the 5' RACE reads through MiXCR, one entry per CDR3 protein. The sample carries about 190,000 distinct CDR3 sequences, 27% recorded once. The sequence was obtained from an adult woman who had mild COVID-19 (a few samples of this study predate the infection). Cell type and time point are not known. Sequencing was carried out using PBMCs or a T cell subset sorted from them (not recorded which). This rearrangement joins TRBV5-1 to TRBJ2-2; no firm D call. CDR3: CASSFGSEFTGELFF. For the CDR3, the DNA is TGCGCCAGCAGCTTTGGGTCAGAGTTCACCGGGGAGCTGTTTTTT.